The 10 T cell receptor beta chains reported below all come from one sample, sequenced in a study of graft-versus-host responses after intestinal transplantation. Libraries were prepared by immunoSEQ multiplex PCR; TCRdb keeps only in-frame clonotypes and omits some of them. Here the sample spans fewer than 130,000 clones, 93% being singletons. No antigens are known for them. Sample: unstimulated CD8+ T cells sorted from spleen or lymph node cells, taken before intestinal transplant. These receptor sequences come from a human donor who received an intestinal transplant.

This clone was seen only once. The DNA of the CDR3 is TGTGCCAGCTCACCCGAGCAGCTACCAGGGATCAGAGGCTACACCTTC. Translated, it gives CASSPEQLPGIRGYTF. The rearrangement links TRBV18 to TRBJ1-2, with a possible D match to TRBD1 (5 bases). This CDR3 contains 16 residues. Trimming took 3 bases from V and 8 from J, leaving 22 bases between them. Germline V gene lookup returns CDR1 KGHSH and CDR2 LQKENI.

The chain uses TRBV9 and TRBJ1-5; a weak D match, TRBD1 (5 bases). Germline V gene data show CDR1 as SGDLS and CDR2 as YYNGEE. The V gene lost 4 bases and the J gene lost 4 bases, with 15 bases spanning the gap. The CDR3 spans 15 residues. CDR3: CASSPSDRLNQPQHF. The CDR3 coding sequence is TGTGCCAGCAGCCCCTCAGACAGACTAAATCAGCCCCAGCATTTT.

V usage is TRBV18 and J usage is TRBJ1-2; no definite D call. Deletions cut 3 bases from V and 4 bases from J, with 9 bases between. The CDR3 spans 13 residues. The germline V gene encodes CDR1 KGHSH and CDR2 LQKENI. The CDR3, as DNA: TGTGCCAGCTCACCCGGGCGTGGCTATGGCTACACCTTC. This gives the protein CASSPGRGYGYTF. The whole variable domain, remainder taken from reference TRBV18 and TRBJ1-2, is NAGVMQNPRHLVRRRGQEARLRCSPMKGHSHVYWYRQLPEEGLKFMVYLQKENIIDESGMPKERFSAEFPKEGPSILRIQQVVRGDSAAYFCASSPGRGYGYTFGSGTRLTVV.

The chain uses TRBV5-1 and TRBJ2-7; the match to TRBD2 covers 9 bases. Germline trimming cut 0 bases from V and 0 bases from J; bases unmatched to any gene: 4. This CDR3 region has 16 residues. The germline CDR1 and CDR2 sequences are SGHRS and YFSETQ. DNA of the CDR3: TGCGCCAGCAGCTTGGATCCGACTAGCGGCTCCTACGAGCAGTACTTC. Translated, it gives CASSLDPTSGSYEQYF.

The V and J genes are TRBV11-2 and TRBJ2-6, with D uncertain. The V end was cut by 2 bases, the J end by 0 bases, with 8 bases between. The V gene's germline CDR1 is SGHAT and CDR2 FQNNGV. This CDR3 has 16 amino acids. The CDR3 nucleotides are TGTGCCAGCAGCTTAAATTACGGCTCTGGGGCCAACGTCCTGACTTTC. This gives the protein CASSLNYGSGANVLTF.

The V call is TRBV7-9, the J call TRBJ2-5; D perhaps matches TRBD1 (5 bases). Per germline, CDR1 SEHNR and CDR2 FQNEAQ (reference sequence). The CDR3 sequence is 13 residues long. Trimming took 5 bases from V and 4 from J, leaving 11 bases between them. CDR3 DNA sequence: TGTGCCAGCAGCCATGGGGCCGTAGAGACCCAGTACTTC. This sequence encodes CASSHGAVETQYF.

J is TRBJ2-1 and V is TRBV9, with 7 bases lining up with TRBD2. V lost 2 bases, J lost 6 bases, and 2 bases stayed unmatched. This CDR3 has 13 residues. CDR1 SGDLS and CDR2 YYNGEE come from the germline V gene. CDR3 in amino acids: CASSVTSANEQFF. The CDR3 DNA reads TGTGCCAGCAGCGTTACTAGCGCCAATGAGCAGTTCTTC.

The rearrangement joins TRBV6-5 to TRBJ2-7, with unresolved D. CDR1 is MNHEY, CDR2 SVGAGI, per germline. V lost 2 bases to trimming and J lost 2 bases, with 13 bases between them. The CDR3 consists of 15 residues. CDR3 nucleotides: TGTGCCAGCAGTTACCGGAGCCCACCCACCTACGAGCAGTACTTC. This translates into CASSYRSPPTYEQYF.

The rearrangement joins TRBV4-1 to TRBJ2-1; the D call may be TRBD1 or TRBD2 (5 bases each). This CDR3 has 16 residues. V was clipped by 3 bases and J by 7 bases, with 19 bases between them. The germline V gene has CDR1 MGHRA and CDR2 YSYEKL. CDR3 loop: CASSQGDWGYWNEQFF. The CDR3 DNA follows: TGCGCCAGCAGCCAGGGGGATTGGGGGTATTGGAATGAGCAGTTCTTC.

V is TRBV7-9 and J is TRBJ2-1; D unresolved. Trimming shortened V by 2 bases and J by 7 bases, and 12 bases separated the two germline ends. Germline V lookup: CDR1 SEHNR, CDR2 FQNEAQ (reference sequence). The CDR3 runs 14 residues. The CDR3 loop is CASSLRTVGNEQFF. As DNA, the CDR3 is TGTGCCAGCAGCTTAAGGACGGTGGGGAATGAGCAGTTCTTC.